This passage covers 2 T cell receptor beta chains from one sample sequenced in a study of blood T cell repertoires in COVID-19. Some clones are missing from TCRdb's copy, which holds only in-frame ones; the method was immunoSEQ multiplex PCR. The sample includes fewer than 80,000 clones, about nine tenths of them seen just once. The sample taken for sequencing was peripheral blood. Receptor source: a woman older than 75 with active or convalescent COVID-19.

This chain joins TRBV24-1 and TRBJ2-3; 10 bases are a match to TRBD1. CDR3 size: 14 residues. Per germline, CDR1 KGHDR and CDR2 SFDVKD. V shed 7 bases, J shed 4 bases, and the junction held 4 bases outside the gene matches. CDR3 region: CATRRTGGPDTQYF. The DNA for the CDR3 is TGTGCCACCAGGCGGACAGGGGGGCCAGATACGCAGTATTTT.

This chain connects TRBV5-4 to TRBJ1-2; 7 bases line up with TRBD1. Germline assignment: CDR1 SGHNT and CDR2 YYREEE (reference sequence). CDR3 length equals 15 residues. With V trimmed by 3 bases and J by 0 bases, 5 bases remained unmatched. CDR3 residues: CASSYPGGTNYGYTF. The CDR3 region has the DNA TGTGCCAGCAGCTACCCAGGGGGAACTAACTATGGCTACACCTTC.